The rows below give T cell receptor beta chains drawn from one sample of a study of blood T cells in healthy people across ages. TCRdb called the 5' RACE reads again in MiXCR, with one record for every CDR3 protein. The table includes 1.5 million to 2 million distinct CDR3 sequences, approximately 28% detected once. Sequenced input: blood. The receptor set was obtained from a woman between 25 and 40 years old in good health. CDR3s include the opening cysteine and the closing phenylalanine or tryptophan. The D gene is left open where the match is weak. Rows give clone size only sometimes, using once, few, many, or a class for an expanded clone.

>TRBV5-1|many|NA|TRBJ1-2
CASSLGDTNYGYTF
TGCGCCAGCAGCTTGGGGGACACCAACTATGGCTACACCTTC
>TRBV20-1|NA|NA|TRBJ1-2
CSARDQGGVSYGYTF
TGCAGTGCTAGAGATCAGGGCGGAGTCTCTTATGGCTACACCTTC
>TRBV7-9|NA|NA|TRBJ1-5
CASSLALEDQPQHF
TGTGCCAGCAGCTTAGCGCTCGAGGATCAGCCCCAGCATTTT
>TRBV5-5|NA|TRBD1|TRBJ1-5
CASSSKGQGQPQHF
TGTGCCAGCAGCTCCAAAGGACAGGGCCAGCCCCAGCATTTT
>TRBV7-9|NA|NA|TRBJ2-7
CASSFQENFSGIGGNEQYF
TGCGCCAGCAGCTTTCAGGAAAACTTTTCCGGGATAGGGGGGAATGAGCAGTACTTC
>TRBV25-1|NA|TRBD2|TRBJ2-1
CASSLSGGGTYNEQFF
TGTGCCAGCAGTCTAAGCGGGGGGGGTACATACAATGAGCAGTTCTTC
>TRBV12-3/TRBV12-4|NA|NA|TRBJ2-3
CASSFYQGASTDTQYF
TGTGCCAGCAGTTTTTATCAGGGTGCTAGCACAGATACGCAGTATTTT
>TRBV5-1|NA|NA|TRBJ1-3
CASSLAGTSLGNTIYF
TGCGCCAGCAGCTTGGCCGGGACGTCTCTTGGTAACACCATATATTTT
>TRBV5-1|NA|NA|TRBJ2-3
CASSSGSPSTDTQYF
TGCGCCAGCAGCTCCGGGAGTCCTAGCACAGATACGCAGTATTTT
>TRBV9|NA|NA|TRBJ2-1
CAGSVGGEQFF
TGTGCCGGCAGCGTTGGCGGGGAGCAGTTCTTC
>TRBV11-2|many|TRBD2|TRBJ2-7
CASSLDSGTSASEQYF
TGTGCCAGCAGCTTAGACTCCGGGACTAGCGCCAGCGAGCAGTACTTC
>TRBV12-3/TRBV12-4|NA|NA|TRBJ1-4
CASSLGSGRQGEKLFF
TGTGCCAGCAGTTTAGGGTCGGGGAGGCAGGGTGAAAAACTGTTTTTT
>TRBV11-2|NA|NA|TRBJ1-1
CASSLFDCAMAFF
TGTGCCAGCAGCTTATTCGACTGTGCCATGGCTTTCTTT
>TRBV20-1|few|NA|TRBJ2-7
CGARGGLGEQYF
TGCGGTGCTAGGGGGGGGCTAGGTGAGCAGTACTTC
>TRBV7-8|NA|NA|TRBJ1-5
CASSRSGLADQPQHF
TGTGCCAGCAGCCGCAGTGGGCTAGCGGATCAGCCCCAGCATTTT
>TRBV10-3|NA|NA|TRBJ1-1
CAISESQGSNEAFF
TGTGCCATCAGTGAGTCTCAGGGGAGCAACGAAGCTTTCTTT
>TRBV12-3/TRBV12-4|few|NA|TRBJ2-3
CASRTGLGTDTQYF
TGTGCCAGCAGGACGGGACTCGGCACAGATACGCAGTATTTT
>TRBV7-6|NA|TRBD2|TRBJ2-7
CASSPSGTSGFYEQYF
TGTGCCAGCAGCCCCTCCGGGACTAGCGGATTCTACGAGCAGTACTTC
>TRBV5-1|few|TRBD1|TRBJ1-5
CASSLSGQGFQPQHF
TGCGCCAGCAGCTTGTCGGGACAGGGTTTTCAGCCCCAGCATTTT
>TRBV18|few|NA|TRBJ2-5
CASSSLPGQVQETQYF
TGTGCCAGCTCATCTCTCCCGGGACAAGTACAAGAGACCCAGTACTTC
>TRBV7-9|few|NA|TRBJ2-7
CASSSDGTGGRYEQYF
TGTGCCAGCAGCTCGGACGGTACGGGGGGCCGGTACGAGCAGTACTTC
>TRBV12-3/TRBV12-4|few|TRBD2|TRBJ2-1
CASRLALADPYNGQFF
TGTGCCAGCAGATTGGCACTAGCGGACCCCTACAATGGGCAGTTCTTC
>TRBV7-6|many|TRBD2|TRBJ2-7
CASSLTSDEQYF
TGTGCCAGCAGCCTTACTAGCGACGAGCAGTACTTC
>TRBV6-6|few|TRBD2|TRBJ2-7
CASSYGGAGGSCEQYF
TGTGCCAGCAGTTACGGCGGGGCCGGGGGGTCCTGCGAGCAGTACTTC